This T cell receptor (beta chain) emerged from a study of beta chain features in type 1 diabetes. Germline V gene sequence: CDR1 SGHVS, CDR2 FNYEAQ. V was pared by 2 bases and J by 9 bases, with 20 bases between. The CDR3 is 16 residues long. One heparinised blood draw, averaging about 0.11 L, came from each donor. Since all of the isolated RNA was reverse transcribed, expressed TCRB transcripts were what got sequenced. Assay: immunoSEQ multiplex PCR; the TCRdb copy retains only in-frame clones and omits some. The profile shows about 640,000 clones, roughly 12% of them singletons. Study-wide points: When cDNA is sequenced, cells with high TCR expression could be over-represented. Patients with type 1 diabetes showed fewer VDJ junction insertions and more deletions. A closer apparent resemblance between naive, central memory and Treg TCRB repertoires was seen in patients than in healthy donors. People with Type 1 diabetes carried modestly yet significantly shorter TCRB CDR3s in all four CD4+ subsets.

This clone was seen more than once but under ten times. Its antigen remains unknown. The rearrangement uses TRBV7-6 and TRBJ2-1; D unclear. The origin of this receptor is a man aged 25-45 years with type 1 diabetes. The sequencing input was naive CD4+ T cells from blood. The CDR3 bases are TGTGCCAGCAGCTTAACCGGCTTGTCAGGAACTGGTGAGCAGTTCTTC. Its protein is CASSLTGLSGTGEQFF. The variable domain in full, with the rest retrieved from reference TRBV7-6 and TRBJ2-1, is GAGVSQSPRYKVTKRGQDVALRCDPISGHVSLYWYRQALGQGPEFLTYFNYEAQQDKSGLPNDRFSAERPEGSISTLTIQRTEQRDSAMYRCASSLTGLSGTGEQFFGPGTRLTVL.